Included here is one T cell receptor beta chain sequence, with context. Antigen unknown. The sample is drawn from a study of OX40 agonist ivuxolimab in advanced cancers. Study at large: One patient with hepatocellular carcinoma and two with cutaneous melanoma, three in all, had partial responses. Study-wide results and limits: The antigens recognized by the expanded peripheral T cells, that is their antigen specificity, were not determined. Both blood CD4+ and CD8+ T cells showed clonal growth by week 6 at 0.1 to 3.0 mg/kg.

J gave up 5 bases and V 7 bases, and 7 bases lay outside the gene matches. This CDR3 is built from 12 residues. Germline V CDR1 and CDR2: SQVTM, ANQGSEA. Here immunoSEQ multiplex PCR was the method, and the copy in TCRdb shows in-frame clones only, minus some. The table shows about 51,000 clones, with about nine tenths occurring only once. Peripheral blood came from all dose cohorts at three timepoints. The source is an adult with an advanced solid tumor such as melanoma, head and neck, liver or kidney cancer. This material consisted of CD4+ or CD8+ T cells sorted from blood, taken in a trial of the OX40 agonist ivuxolimab. The V and J genes are TRBV29-1 and TRBJ2-7; 8 nucleotides match TRBD1. CDR3 in amino acids: CSAQQGVHEQYF. The DNA for the CDR3 is TGCAGCGCTCAACAGGGGGTTCACGAGCAGTACTTC.